The entry below gives a single T cell receptor (beta chain) sequence along with its context. This CDR3 contains 15 residues. The V gene's germline CDR1 is SGHRS and CDR2 YFSETQ. The trim removed 6 bases at V and 0 bases at J, leaving 5 bases unmatched. Each patient's relapse followed autologous stem cell transplantation, and brentuximab vedotin exposure varied. The data belong to a study of PD-1 blockade in classical Hodgkin lymphoma. The table came from immunoSEQ multiplex PCR; TCRdb's copy has only in-frame clones and leaves some out. The repertoire holds roughly 90,000 clones, with about four fifths as singletons.

V gene TRBV5-1 combines with J gene TRBJ1-3; 8 nucleotides match TRBD1. The material sequenced was peripheral blood mononuclear cells (PBMCs), taken before the second cycle of nivolumab. The receptor was isolated from a human donor with classical Hodgkin lymphoma. The CDR3 region has the DNA TGCGCCAGCACAACACAGGGGGACTCTGGAAACACCATATATTTT. It specifies CASTTQGDSGNTIYF.